The table lists the clone carrying this T cell receptor beta chain with a few counts. Each donor supplied approximately 10 milliliters of peripheral blood. Whenever a sample was processed, at least 6 million PBMCs were isolated. The use of a sample-barcoded 5' primer and a J-beta primer mix characterized a second PCR of 7 to 11 cycles. The template-switch adaptor was a 5' adaptor with 12 random nucleotides. It tagged each cDNA molecule. MiXCR, run by TCRdb on the 5' RACE reads, gives a single entry per CDR3 protein. The sample contains about 970,000 distinct CDR3 sequences, 45% to 60% of which appear only once. The sample originates from a study of blood T cells in healthy people across ages. The length of the CDR3 is 16 residues. V trimming: 0 bases; J trimming: 3 bases; junction bases outside the gene matches: 7. The V gene's germline CDR1 is ENHRY and CDR2 SYGVKD.

The chain links TRBV10-3 to TRBJ1-2, with 7 bases aligning to TRBD1. This sequence originates from a woman aged 55-69 years in good health. The specimen sequenced was blood. The CDR3 region is CAISESGRDSHYGYTF. CDR3 DNA: TGTGCCATCAGTGAGTCCGGGCGGGACAGCCACTATGGCTACACCTTC.